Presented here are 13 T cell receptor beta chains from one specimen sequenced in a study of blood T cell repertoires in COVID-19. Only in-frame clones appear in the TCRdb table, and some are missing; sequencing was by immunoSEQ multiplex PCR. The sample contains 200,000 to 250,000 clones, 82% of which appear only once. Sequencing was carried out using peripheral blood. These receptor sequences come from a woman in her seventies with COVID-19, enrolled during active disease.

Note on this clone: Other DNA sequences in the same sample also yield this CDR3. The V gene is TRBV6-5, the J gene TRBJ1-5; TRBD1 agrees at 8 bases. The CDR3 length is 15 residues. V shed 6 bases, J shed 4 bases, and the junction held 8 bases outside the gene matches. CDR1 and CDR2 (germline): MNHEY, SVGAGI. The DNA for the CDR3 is TGTGCCAGCAGCCCCACAGGGGGGTTGAATCAGCCCCAGCATTTT. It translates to CASSPTGGLNQPQHF.

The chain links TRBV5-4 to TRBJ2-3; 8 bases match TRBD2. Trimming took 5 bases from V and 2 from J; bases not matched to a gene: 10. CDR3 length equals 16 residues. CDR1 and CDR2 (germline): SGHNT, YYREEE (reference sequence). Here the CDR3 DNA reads TGTGCCAGCAGACCCGGGACTAGAGGGCCCACAGATACGCAGTATTTT. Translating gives CASRPGTRGPTDTQYF.

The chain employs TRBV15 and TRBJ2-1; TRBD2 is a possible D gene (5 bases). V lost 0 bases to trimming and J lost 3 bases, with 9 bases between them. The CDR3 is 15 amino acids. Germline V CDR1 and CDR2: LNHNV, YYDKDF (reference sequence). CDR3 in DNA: TGTGCCACCAGCAGAGAGGGAGATATCTACAATGAGCAGTTCTTC. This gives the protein CATSREGDIYNEQFF. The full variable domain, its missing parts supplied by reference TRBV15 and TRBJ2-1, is DAMVIQNPRYQVTQFGKPVTLSCSQTLNHNVMYWYQQKSSQAPKLLFHYYDKDFNNEADTPDNFQSRRPNTSFCFLDIRSPGLGDTAMYLCATSREGDIYNEQFFGPGTRLTVL.

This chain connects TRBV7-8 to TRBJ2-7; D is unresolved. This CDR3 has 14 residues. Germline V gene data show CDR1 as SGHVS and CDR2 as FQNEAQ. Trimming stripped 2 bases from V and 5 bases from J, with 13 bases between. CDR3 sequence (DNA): TGTGCCAGCAGCTTATTCCCTACCCTGAACGAGCAGTACTTC. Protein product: CASSLFPTLNEQYF.

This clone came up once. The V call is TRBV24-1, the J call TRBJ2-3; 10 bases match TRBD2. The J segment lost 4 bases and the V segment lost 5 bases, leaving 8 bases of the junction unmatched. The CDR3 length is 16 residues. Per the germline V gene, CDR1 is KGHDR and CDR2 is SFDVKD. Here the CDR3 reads CATSVALAGAADTQYF. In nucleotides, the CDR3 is TGTGCCACCAGTGTAGCCCTAGCGGGAGCCGCAGATACGCAGTATTTT.

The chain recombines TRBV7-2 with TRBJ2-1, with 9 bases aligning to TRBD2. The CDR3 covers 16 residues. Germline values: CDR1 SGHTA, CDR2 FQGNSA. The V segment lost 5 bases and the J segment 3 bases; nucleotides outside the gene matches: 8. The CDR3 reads CASSLVGGRDYNEQFF. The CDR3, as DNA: TGTGCCAGCAGCCTGGTCGGCGGGAGGGACTACAATGAGCAGTTCTTC. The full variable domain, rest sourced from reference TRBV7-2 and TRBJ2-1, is GAGVSQSPSNKVTEKGKDVELRCDPISGHTALYWYRQSLGQGLEFLIYFQGNSAPDKSGLPSDRFSAERTGGSVSTLTIQRTQQEDSAVYLCASSLVGGRDYNEQFFGPGTRLTVL.

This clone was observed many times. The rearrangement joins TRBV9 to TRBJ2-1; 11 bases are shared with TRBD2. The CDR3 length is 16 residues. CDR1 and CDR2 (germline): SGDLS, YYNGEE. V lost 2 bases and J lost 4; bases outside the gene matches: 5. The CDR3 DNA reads TGTGCCAGCAGCGTGGAACTAGCGGGAGCTTACAATGAGCAGTTCTTC. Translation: CASSVELAGAYNEQFF.

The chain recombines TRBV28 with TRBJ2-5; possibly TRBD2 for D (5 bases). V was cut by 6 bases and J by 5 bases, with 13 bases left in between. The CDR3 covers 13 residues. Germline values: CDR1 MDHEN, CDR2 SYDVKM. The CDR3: CASSRTGKETQYF. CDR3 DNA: TGTGCCAGCAGCCGTACGGGGAAGGAGACCCAGTACTTC.

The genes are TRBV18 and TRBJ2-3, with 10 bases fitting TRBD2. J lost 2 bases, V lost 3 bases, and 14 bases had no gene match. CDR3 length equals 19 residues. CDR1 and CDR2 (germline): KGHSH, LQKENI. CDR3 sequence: CASSPVTTTSGLITDTQYF. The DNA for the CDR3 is TGTGCCAGCTCACCCGTAACAACGACTAGCGGGCTCATCACAGATACGCAGTATTTT.

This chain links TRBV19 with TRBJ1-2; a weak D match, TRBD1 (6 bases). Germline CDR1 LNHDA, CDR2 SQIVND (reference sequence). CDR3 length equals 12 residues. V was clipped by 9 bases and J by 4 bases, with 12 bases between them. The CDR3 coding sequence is TGTGCCAGCAGAGACAGGCTCTATGGCTACACCTTC. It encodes CASRDRLYGYTF.

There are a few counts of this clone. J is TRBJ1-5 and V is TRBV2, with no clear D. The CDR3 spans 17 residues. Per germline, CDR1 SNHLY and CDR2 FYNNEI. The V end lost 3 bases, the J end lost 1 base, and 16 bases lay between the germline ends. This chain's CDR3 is CASSDQPTTLSNQPQHF. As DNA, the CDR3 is TGTGCCAGCAGTGACCAACCTACCACGCTGAGCAATCAGCCCCAGCATTTT.

The CDR3 sequence: CASSFWTRASTGELFF. The CDR3 bases are TGTGCCAGCAGTTTCTGGACCAGGGCTTCCACCGGGGAGCTGTTTTTT. V is TRBV28 and J is TRBJ2-2; D possibly corresponds to TRBD1 (5 bases). The germline gives CDR1 MDHEN, CDR2 SYDVKM. The CDR3 is made up of 16 amino acids. Trimming cost V 3 bases and J 4 bases, with 15 bases left between them.

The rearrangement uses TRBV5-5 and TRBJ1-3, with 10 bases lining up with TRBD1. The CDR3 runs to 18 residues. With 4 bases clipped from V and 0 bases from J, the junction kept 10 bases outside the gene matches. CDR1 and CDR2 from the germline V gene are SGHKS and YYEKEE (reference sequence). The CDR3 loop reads CASSGRQGAGISGNTIYF. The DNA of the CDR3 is TGTGCCAGCAGCGGCCGACAGGGGGCTGGGATCTCTGGAAACACCATATATTTT.